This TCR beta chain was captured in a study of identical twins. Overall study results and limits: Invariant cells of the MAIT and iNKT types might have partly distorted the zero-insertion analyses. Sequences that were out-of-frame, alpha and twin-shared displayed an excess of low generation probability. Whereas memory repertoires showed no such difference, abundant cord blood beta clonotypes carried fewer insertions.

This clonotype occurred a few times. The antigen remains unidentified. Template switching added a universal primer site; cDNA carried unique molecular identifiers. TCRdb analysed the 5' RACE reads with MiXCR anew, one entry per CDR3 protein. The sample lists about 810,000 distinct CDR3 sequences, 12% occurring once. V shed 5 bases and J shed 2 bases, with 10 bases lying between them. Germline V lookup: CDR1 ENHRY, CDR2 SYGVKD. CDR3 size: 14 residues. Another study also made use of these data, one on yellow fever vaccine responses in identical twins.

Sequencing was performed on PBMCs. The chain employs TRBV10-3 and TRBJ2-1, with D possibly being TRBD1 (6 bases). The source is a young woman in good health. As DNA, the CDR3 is TGTGCCATCAGTATCAGGGGCACCTACAATGAGCAGTTCTTC. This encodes CAISIRGTYNEQFF.